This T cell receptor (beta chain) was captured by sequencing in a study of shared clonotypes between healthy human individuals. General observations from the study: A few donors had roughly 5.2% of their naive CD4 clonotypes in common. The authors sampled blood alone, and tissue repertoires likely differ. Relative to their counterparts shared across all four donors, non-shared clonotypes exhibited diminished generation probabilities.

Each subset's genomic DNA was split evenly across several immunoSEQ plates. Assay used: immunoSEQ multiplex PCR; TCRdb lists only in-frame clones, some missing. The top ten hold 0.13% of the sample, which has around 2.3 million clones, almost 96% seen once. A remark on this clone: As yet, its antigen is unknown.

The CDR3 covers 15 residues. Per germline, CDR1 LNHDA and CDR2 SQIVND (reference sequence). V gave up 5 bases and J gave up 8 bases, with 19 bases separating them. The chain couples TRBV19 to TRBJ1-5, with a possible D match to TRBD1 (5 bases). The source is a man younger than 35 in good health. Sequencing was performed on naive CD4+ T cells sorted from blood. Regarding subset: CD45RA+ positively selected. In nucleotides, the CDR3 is TGTGCCAGTAGTTCCGGGACGGTGATTTTGGAGCCCCAGCATTTT. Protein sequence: CASSSGTVILEPQHF.